Described below is a single T cell receptor beta chain sequence and its context. Antigen unknown. This sample stems from a study of T cells in localized non-small cell lung cancer. The CDR3 runs 15 residues. Germline CDR1 ENHRY, CDR2 SYGVKD. Trimming took off 3 bases at V and 0 bases at J, with 12 bases between the two ends. Findings and limits, study-wide: Density of T cells in blood, when higher, went with longer overall survival. Median around 54 top-100 tumor clones were shared with paired adjacent lung. Uninvolved adjacent lung showed peak T cell clonality, exceeding tumor.

Using immunoSEQ multiplex PCR, the repertoire was profiled, and TCRdb retains in-frame clones only, with some absent. The table lists tens of thousands of clones, 81% of them singletons. The genes are TRBV10-3 and TRBJ2-7, with no clear D. The source material was peripheral blood mononuclear cells, sampled before any cancer treatment. This receptor was obtained from a man aged 40 to 75 with stage III lung adenocarcinoma. CDR3 sequence (DNA): TGTGCCATCAGTGACTTTACTGAGGCCTCCTACGAGCAGTACTTC. Protein product: CAISDFTEASYEQYF.